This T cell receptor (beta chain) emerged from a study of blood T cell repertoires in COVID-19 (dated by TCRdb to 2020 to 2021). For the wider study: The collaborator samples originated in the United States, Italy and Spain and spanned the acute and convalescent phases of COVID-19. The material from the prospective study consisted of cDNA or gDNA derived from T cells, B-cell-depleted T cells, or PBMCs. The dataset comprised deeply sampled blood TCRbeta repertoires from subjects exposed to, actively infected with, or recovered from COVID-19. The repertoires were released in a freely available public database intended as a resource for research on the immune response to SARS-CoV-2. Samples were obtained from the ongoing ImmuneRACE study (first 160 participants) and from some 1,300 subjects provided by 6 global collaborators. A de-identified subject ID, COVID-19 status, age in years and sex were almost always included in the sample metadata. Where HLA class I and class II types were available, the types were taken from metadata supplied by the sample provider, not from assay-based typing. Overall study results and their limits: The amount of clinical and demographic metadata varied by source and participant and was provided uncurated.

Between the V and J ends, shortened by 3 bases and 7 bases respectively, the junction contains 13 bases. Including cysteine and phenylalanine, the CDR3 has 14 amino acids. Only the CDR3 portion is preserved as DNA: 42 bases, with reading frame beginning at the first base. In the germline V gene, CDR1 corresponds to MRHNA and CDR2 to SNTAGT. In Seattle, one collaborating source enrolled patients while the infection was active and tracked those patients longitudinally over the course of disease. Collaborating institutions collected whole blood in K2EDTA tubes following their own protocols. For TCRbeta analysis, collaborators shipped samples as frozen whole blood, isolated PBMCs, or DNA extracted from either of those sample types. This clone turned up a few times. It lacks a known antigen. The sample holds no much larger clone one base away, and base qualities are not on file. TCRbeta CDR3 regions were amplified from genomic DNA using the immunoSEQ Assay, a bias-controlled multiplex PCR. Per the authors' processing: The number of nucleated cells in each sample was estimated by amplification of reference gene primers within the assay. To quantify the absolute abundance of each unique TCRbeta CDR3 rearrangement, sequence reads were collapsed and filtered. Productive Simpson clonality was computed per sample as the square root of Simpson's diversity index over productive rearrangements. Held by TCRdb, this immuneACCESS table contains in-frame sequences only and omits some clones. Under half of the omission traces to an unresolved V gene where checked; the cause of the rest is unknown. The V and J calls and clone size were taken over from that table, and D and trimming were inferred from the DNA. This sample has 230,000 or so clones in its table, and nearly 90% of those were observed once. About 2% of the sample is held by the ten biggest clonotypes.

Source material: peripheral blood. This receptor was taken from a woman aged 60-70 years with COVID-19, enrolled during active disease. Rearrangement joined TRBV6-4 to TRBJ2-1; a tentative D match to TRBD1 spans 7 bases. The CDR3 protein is CASSEARGANEQFF. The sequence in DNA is TGTGCCAGCAGTGAGGCCAGGGGGGCTAATGAGCAGTTCTTC.